One and the same sample provided the 13 T cell receptor beta chains below, sequenced in a study of T cell responses to AZD1222 COVID-19 vaccine. Generated by immunoSEQ multiplex PCR, the TCRdb table keeps only in-frame clones and is missing some. Counted here are some 150,000 clones, roughly 89% occurring once; the ten biggest clones make up around 5.4%. The sequences come from peripheral blood, collected on day 0 of AZD1222 vaccination. The receptors here all came from an adult in good health.

The rearrangement uses TRBV7-2 and TRBJ2-5; no definite D call. Per the germline V gene, CDR1 is SGHTA and CDR2 is FQGNSA. The V end lost 5 bases, the J end lost 4 bases, and 11 bases lay between the germline ends. CDR3 size: 13 residues. This chain's CDR3 is CASSPRLRETQYF. The CDR3 region has the DNA TGTGCCAGCAGCCCCCGTCTTAGAGAGACCCAGTACTTC.

The V and J genes are TRBV28 and TRBJ2-3; TRBD2 is a possible D gene (5 bases). Trimming cost V 8 bases and J 0 bases, with 15 bases left between them. Germline V CDR1 and CDR2: MDHEN, SYDVKM. The CDR3 consists of 15 residues. CDR3 amino acids: CASQTGLRSTDTQYF. The CDR3 DNA sequence: TGTGCCAGCCAGACTGGACTGCGGAGCACAGATACGCAGTATTTT.

This chain links TRBV18 with TRBJ1-2; TRBD1 aligns across 7 bases. V trimming: 3 bases; J trimming: 2 bases; junction bases outside the gene matches: 6. The CDR3 contains 15 residues. Germline V gene sequence: CDR1 KGHSH, CDR2 LQKENI. CDR3 amino acids: CASSPPGTANYGYTF. CDR3 in DNA: TGTGCCAGCTCACCCCCCGGGACAGCAAACTATGGCTACACCTTC.

The rearrangement joins TRBV13 to TRBJ2-1; tentative D call: TRBD2 (5 bases). Germline V lookup: CDR1 PRHDT, CDR2 FYEKMQ (reference sequence). Trimming cost V 5 bases and J 7 bases, with 15 bases left between them. This CDR3 region has 14 residues. The CDR3 sequence: CASSRPFGGNEQFF. CDR3 in DNA: TGTGCCAGCAGCCGGCCCTTTGGCGGGAATGAGCAGTTCTTC.

The chain employs TRBV12-3 or TRBV12-4 and TRBJ1-5; D remains unclear. The CDR3 runs 12 residues. V was trimmed by 8 bases and J by 15 bases, leaving 20 bases between them. The CDR3 reads CASALEGLVMHF. The CDR3 coding sequence is TGTGCCAGCGCGCTCGAAGGGCTTGTTATGCATTTT.

The sample holds one count of this clone. The DNA of the CDR3 is TGTGCCAGCAGCTTAGGATGGACAGGGGATTACACCATATATTTT. Encoded protein: CASSLGWTGDYTIYF. The chain has TRBV7-2 and TRBJ1-3; 9 bases fit TRBD1. Germline trimming cut 1 base from V and 8 bases from J; bases unmatched to any gene: 6. This CDR3 has 15 residues. Germline lookup yields CDR1 SGHTA and CDR2 FQGNSA.

The chain recombines TRBV18 with TRBJ1-2; D ambiguous. CDR3 length: 13 residues. Trimming shortened V by 5 bases and J by 3 bases, and 10 bases separated the two germline ends. Germline V CDR1 and CDR2: KGHSH, LQKENI. The CDR3 region is CASSAQADYGYTF. CDR3 DNA sequence: TGTGCCAGCTCAGCTCAGGCGGACTATGGCTACACCTTC. The full variable domain, its missing parts supplied by reference TRBV18 and TRBJ1-2, is NAGVMQNPRHLVRRRGQEARLRCSPMKGHSHVYWYRQLPEEGLKFMVYLQKENIIDESGMPKERFSAEFPKEGPSILRIQQVVRGDSAAYFCASSAQADYGYTFGSGTRLTVV.

This chain links TRBV9 with TRBJ1-2; 9 positions agree with TRBD1. V lost 0 bases to trimming and J lost 5 bases; unmatched junction nucleotides: 5. The CDR3 sequence is 15 residues long. CDR1 and CDR2 from the germline V gene are SGDLS and YYNGEE. The DNA for the CDR3 is TGTGCCAGCAGCGTAGAGGGACAGGGAGCTTATGGCTACACCTTC. Translation gives CASSVEGQGAYGYTF. Full variable domain (rest looked up from reference TRBV9 and TRBJ1-2): DSGVTQTPKHLITATGQRVTLRCSPRSGDLSVYWYQQSLDQGLQFLIQYYNGEERAKGNILERFSAQQFPDLHSELNLSSLELGDSALYFCASSVEGQGAYGYTFGSGTRLTVV.

A few counts support this clone. The rearrangement uses TRBV6-4 and TRBJ1-2; 9 nucleotides agree with TRBD1. Germline V gives CDR1 MRHNA, CDR2 SNTAGT. With 0 bases clipped from V and 4 bases from J, the junction kept 0 bases outside the gene matches. The CDR3 is 14 amino acids. The CDR3, as DNA: TGTGCCAGCAGTGACTCGACAGGGGGCTATGGCTACACCTTC. This translates into CASSDSTGGYGYTF.

V and J are TRBV5-1 and TRBJ2-5; 7 positions agree with TRBD2. CDR1 and CDR2 (germline): SGHRS, YFSETQ. The CDR3 runs to 15 residues. V trimming: 0 bases; J trimming: 3 bases; junction bases outside the gene matches: 5. CDR3 loop: CASSLEPAGKETQYF. Here the CDR3 DNA reads TGCGCCAGCAGCTTGGAACCAGCGGGAAAAGAGACCCAGTACTTC.

The chain links TRBV6-2 or TRBV6-3 to TRBJ2-1, with 14 bases identical to TRBD2. Per the germline V gene, CDR1 is MNHEY and CDR2 is SVGEGT. Germline trimming cut 6 bases from V and 3 bases from J; bases unmatched to any gene: 10. The CDR3 length is 18 residues. The CDR3 bases are TGTGCCAGCAGCCGACTAGCGGGAGGGCTAGTTAACTACAATGAGCAGTTCTTC. Amino acid sequence: CASSRLAGGLVNYNEQFF.

In its sample, this clone was seen a few times. The rearrangement joins TRBV2 to TRBJ2-7, with D tentatively TRBD2 (6 bases). Germline CDR1 reads SNHLY; CDR2 reads FYNNEI. V was cut by 11 bases and J by 2 bases, with 19 bases left in between. The CDR3 extends over 14 amino acids. The CDR3 DNA reads as TGTGCCTCAATCCCAGGGACTTTCACCTACGAGCAGTACTTC. It translates to CASIPGTFTYEQYF. The complete variable domain, with remaining parts taken from reference TRBV2 and TRBJ2-7, reads EPEVTQTPSHQVTQMGQEVILRCVPISNHLYFYWYRQILGQKVEFLVSFYNNEISEKSEIFDDQFSVERPDGSNFTLKIRSTKLEDSAMYFCASIPGTFTYEQYFGPGTRLTVT.

The chain employs TRBV6-5 and TRBJ1-6, with 7 bases that match TRBD1. Trimming took 4 bases from V and 10 from J; bases not matched to a gene: 7. Per germline, CDR1 MNHEY and CDR2 SVGAGI. CDR3 length: 14 residues. CDR3 region: CASSFGTAGSPLHF. DNA of the CDR3: TGTGCCAGCAGTTTCGGGACAGCGGGATCACCCCTCCACTTT.